Below, 21 T cell receptor beta chains from the same sample are listed, as sequenced in a study of blood T cell repertoires in COVID-19. Clones were read by immunoSEQ multiplex PCR, and TCRdb kept only the in-frame ones, dropping some. The sample shows about 170,000 clones, around 83% of them seen only once. The sample taken for sequencing was peripheral blood. These receptors were collected from a woman in her sixties or seventies who had recovered from COVID-19.

V usage is TRBV6-5 and J usage is TRBJ2-7; the D is unclear. V dropped 0 bases and J dropped 5 bases, with 17 bases sitting between them. Germline CDR1 MNHEY, CDR2 SVGAGI. This CDR3 has 16 residues. The CDR3 loop is CASSYSTAGAVDEQYF. CDR3 nucleotides: TGTGCCAGCAGTTACTCGACGGCCGGCGCGGTGGACGAGCAGTACTTC.

A single count supports this clone. The chain combines TRBV28 with TRBJ2-7; TRBD1 aligns across 9 bases. Losses at the gene ends were 5 bases for V and 1 base for J; bases not matched to a gene: 12. The CDR3 has 17 amino acids. Germline CDR1 is MDHEN and CDR2 is SYDVKM. CDR3 nucleotides: TGTGCCAGCAGTCTTCTCCGGGGACAGGGTGTGTCCTACGAGCAGTACTTC. It codes for CASSLLRGQGVSYEQYF. Full variable domain (outside the CDR3, taken from reference TRBV28 and TRBJ2-7): DVKVTQSSRYLVKRTGEKVFLECVQDMDHENMFWYRQDPGLGLRLIYFSYDVKMKEKGDIPEGYSVSREKKERFSLILESASTNQTSMYLCASSLLRGQGVSYEQYFGPGTRLTVT.

This clone was counted a few times. J is TRBJ2-7 and V is TRBV19, with 7 nucleotides matching TRBD1. The CDR3 runs 13 residues. Germline CDR1 and CDR2: LNHDA and SQIVND (reference sequence). V dropped 8 bases and J dropped 3; count of bases not matched to a gene: 7. The CDR3 spells CASGEGAGYEQYF. For the CDR3, the DNA is TGTGCCAGTGGAGAGGGGGCAGGCTACGAGCAGTACTTC.

This chain connects TRBV2 to TRBJ2-1; perhaps TRBD2 as D (5 bases). This CDR3 has 15 amino acids. Germline V gives CDR1 SNHLY, CDR2 FYNNEI. V was clipped by 7 bases and J by 2 bases, with 15 bases between them. In DNA form, the CDR3 reads TGTGCCAGCACCGACGGCGGACTGCCCTACAATGAGCAGTTCTTC. Protein sequence: CASTDGGLPYNEQFF.

The rearrangement links TRBV2 to TRBJ1-4; 10 nucleotides align to TRBD1. Germline loops: CDR1 SNHLY, CDR2 FYNNEI. The CDR3 consists of 14 residues. Trimming at V came to 4 bases and at J to 8 bases, leaving 4 bases not matched to a gene. Here the CDR3 DNA reads TGTGCCAGCAGTGGACAGGGGGCGGGAGAAAAACTGTTTTTT. Translated, it gives CASSGQGAGEKLFF.

The CDR3 DNA reads TGTGCCAGCAGCCCCCAGGGGGCGGGCGGCACTGAAGCTTTCTTT. Its protein is CASSPQGAGGTEAFF. This rearrangement joins TRBV7-3 to TRBJ1-1; 8 bases align to TRBD1. Germline V CDR1 and CDR2: SGHTA, FQGTGA. This CDR3 contains 15 residues. J gave up 4 bases and V 5 bases, and 9 bases lay outside the gene matches. Supplemented by reference TRBV7-3 and TRBJ1-1, the full variable domain reads GAGVSQTPSNKVTEKGKYVELRCDPISGHTALYWYRQSLGQGPEFLIYFQGTGAADDSGLPNDRFFAVRPEGSVSTLKIQRTERGDSAVYLCASSPQGAGGTEAFFGQGTRLTVV.

The chain employs TRBV3-1 (or the pseudogene TRBV3-2) and TRBJ1-2, with D maybe TRBD1 (5 bases). There are 18 residues in the CDR3. In germline, CDR1 is LGHDT, CDR2 YNNKEL (reference sequence). V dropped 0 bases and J dropped 5 bases, with 22 bases sitting between them. The CDR3: CASSQDRGGPSLSYGYTF. Written as DNA, the CDR3 is TGTGCCAGCAGCCAAGATCGGGGGGGTCCCTCCTTAAGTTATGGCTACACCTTC.

The chain recombines TRBV7-3 with TRBJ1-1; maybe TRBD1 (6 bases). CDR1 and CDR2 from the germline V gene are SGHTA and FQGTGA. The CDR3 extends over 18 amino acids. Between the trimmed V and J ends, which lost 8 bases and 7 bases, there was a span of 32 bases. CDR3 coding DNA: TGTGCCAGCGCCCCTGGGGGGGCAGGCGGGTTTTGGAAGGGTGAAGCTTTCTTT. It codes for CASAPGGAGGFWKGEAFF.

The chain carries TRBV5-1 and TRBJ2-5; 8 bases agree with TRBD2. Germline CDR1 reads SGHRS; CDR2 reads YFSETQ. J gave up 4 bases and V 4 bases, and 3 bases lay outside the gene matches. This CDR3 contains 13 residues. The CDR3: CASSRGGAETQYF. CDR3 nucleotide sequence: TGCGCCAGCAGCCGGGGGGGGGCAGAGACCCAGTACTTC.

Notes on this clone: Other DNA sequences within the sample encode an identical CDR3. The rearrangement links TRBV18 to TRBJ1-2, with 11 bases that match TRBD1. Germline CDR1 and CDR2: KGHSH and LQKENI. This CDR3 spans 13 amino acids. V was pared by 3 bases and J by 7 bases, with 1 base of the junction left unmatched. CDR3 amino acids: CASSPGTGGGYTF. CDR3 nucleotide sequence: TGTGCCAGCTCACCCGGGACAGGGGGTGGCTACACCTTC.

This chain links TRBV28 with TRBJ2-7, with 7 bases aligning to TRBD1. V lost 10 bases, J lost 4 bases, and 13 bases stayed unmatched. Germline lookup yields CDR1 MDHEN and CDR2 SYDVKM. This CDR3 region has 14 residues. The CDR3 loop reads CATTRPNRGYEQYF. The CDR3 nucleotides are TGTGCCACCACCCGGCCAAACAGGGGATACGAGCAGTACTTC.

The chain's CDR3 is CASSRTSGGVIREQFF. The DNA of the CDR3 is TGTGCCAGCAGCCGGACTAGCGGGGGGGTGATACGTGAGCAGTTCTTC. The J gene is TRBJ2-1, the V gene TRBV7-3, with TRBD2 matching over 15 bases. The CDR3 length is 16 residues. Germline CDR1 is SGHTA and CDR2 is FQGTGA. V trimming: 5 bases; J trimming: 9 bases; junction bases outside the gene matches: 8. Variable domain in full (rest from reference TRBV7-3 and TRBJ2-1): GAGVSQTPSNKVTEKGKYVELRCDPISGHTALYWYRQSLGQGPEFLIYFQGTGAADDSGLPNDRFFAVRPEGSVSTLKIQRTERGDSAVYLCASSRTSGGVIREQFFGPGTRLTVL.

This chain uses TRBV7-9 with TRBJ2-7, with D perhaps TRBD1 (5 bases). This CDR3 comprises 15 residues. V lost 1 base and J lost 0, with 10 bases in between. Germline V lookup: CDR1 SEHNR, CDR2 FQNEAQ (reference sequence). The DNA for the CDR3 is TGTGCCAGCAGCTTAGGGGCAGGGAACTCCTACGAGCAGTACTTC. Translation gives CASSLGAGNSYEQYF. The full variable domain, with the rest looked up from reference TRBV7-9 and TRBJ2-7, is DTGVSQNPRHKITKRGQNVTFRCDPISEHNRLYWYRQTLGQGPEFLTYFQNEAQLEKSRLLSDRFSAERPKGSFSTLEIQRTEQGDSAMYLCASSLGAGNSYEQYFGPGTRLTVT.

The count of this clone is one. V gene TRBV25-1 combines with J gene TRBJ2-3, with 8 bases matching TRBD1. The CDR3 extends over 18 amino acids. The germline V gene encodes CDR1 MGHDK and CDR2 SYGVNS. The junction had 14 bases not matched to a gene; V was cut back by 6 bases and J by 0 bases. The CDR3 nucleotides are TGTGCCAGCAGCCCGAACTGGGGGACAGGTGAAAGCACAGATACGCAGTATTTT. It encodes CASSPNWGTGESTDTQYF.

The chain is built from TRBV5-1 and TRBJ1-2, with D possibly matching TRBD1 (6 bases). The CDR3 is 15 amino acids. V dropped 4 bases and J dropped 1 base, with 14 bases sitting between them. The germline CDR1 and CDR2 sequences are SGHRS and YFSETQ. CDR3 region: CASSKDSLFNYGYTF. The DNA of the CDR3 is TGCGCCAGCAGCAAGGACAGTCTTTTTAACTATGGCTACACCTTC.

This clone has a handful of counts. The gene calls are TRBV6-5 and TRBJ2-7; weak D call: TRBD1 (5 bases). Between the trimmed V and J ends, which lost 7 bases and 2 bases, there was a span of 12 bases. The CDR3 runs 13 residues. Per germline, CDR1 MNHEY and CDR2 SVGAGI. CDR3 protein: CASNSLQAYEQYF. For the CDR3, the DNA is TGTGCCAGCAACTCTTTACAGGCCTACGAGCAGTACTTC.

In its sample, this clone was seen once. The chain carries TRBV2 and TRBJ2-1; TRBD1 agrees at 10 bases. Trimming at V came to 10 bases and at J to 12 bases, leaving 12 bases not matched to a gene. The CDR3 covers 13 residues. Germline V gene data show CDR1 as SNHLY and CDR2 as FYNNEI. The CDR3, as DNA: TGTGCCACAAGACAGGGGGCGCGGGGAAGGCAGTTCTTC. It specifies CATRQGARGRQFF.

This sequence joins TRBV6-5 and TRBJ1-5; possibly TRBD1 for D (6 bases). Trimming stripped 11 bases from V and 3 bases from J, with 17 bases between. The CDR3 extends over 14 amino acids. Germline CDR1 MNHEY, CDR2 SVGAGI. CDR3 in amino acids: CAADQTGPNQPQHF. The CDR3 DNA follows: TGTGCCGCCGACCAGACAGGCCCCAATCAGCCCCAGCATTTT.

This sequence joins TRBV2 and TRBJ2-7; 8 bases are shared with TRBD1. V was clipped by 8 bases and J by 2 bases; unmatched bases: 8. Germline V gives CDR1 SNHLY, CDR2 FYNNEI. The CDR3 extends over 14 amino acids. In DNA form, the CDR3 reads TGTGCCAGCCCGACAGGGGCCAAACCCTACGAGCAGTACTTC. The encoded protein is CASPTGAKPYEQYF.

This sequence joins TRBV30 and TRBJ2-7, with a weak D call TRBD2 (6 bases). Germline V lookup: CDR1 GTSNPN, CDR2 SVGIG (reference sequence). V was clipped by 3 bases and J by 5 bases, with 14 bases between them. The CDR3 runs 13 residues. The chain's CDR3 is CAWSGGASHEQYF. In DNA form, the CDR3 reads TGTGCCTGGAGCGGGGGTGCGAGCCACGAGCAGTACTTC.

The J gene is TRBJ2-7, the V gene TRBV7-9; TRBD2 aligns across 10 bases. Per germline, CDR1 SEHNR and CDR2 FQNEAQ (reference sequence). The CDR3 has 15 residues. V shed 5 bases and J 0 bases; nucleotides not matched to a gene: 4. CDR3 sequence: CASSQRGGLSYEQYF. The CDR3 DNA reads TGTGCCAGCAGCCAGCGGGGGGGGCTCTCCTACGAGCAGTACTTC.